This T cell receptor (beta chain) is from a study of cytotoxic CD8 clonotypes in ibrutinib-treated CLL. Method: immunoSEQ multiplex PCR; TCRdb's copy keeps in-frame clones and lacks some. The sample holds about 76,000 clones, less than 90% seen once. Germline CDR1 KGHSH, CDR2 LQKENI. CDR3 size: 13 residues. V lost 2 bases to trimming and J lost 5 bases, with 10 bases between them. V usage is TRBV18 and J usage is TRBJ2-7; TRBD1 or TRBD2 may be the D gene (6 bases each). The TCR sequence derives from a human donor with chronic lymphocytic leukemia. The sequencing used PBMCs, collected after 24 months of ibrutinib treatment. The DNA for the CDR3 is TGTGCCAGCTCACCAAACAGGGAGGACGAGCAGTACTTC. Translating gives CASSPNREDEQYF. Full variable domain (rest looked up from reference TRBV18 and TRBJ2-7): NAGVMQNPRHLVRRRGQEARLRCSPMKGHSHVYWYRQLPEEGLKFMVYLQKENIIDESGMPKERFSAEFPKEGPSILRIQQVVRGDSAAYFCASSPNREDEQYFGPGTRLTVT.